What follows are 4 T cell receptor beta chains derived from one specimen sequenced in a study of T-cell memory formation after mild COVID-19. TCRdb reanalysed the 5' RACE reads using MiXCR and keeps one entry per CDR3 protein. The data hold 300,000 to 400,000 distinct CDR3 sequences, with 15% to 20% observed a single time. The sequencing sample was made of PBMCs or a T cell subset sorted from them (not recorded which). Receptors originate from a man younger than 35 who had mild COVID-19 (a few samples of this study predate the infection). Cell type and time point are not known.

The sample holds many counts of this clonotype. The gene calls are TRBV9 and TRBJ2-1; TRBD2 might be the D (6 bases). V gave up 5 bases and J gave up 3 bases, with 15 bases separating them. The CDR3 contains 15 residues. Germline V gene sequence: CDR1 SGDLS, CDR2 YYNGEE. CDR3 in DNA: TGTGCCAGCAGTCCCTGGCGGGGAAACTACAATGAGCAGTTCTTC. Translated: CASSPWRGNYNEQFF.

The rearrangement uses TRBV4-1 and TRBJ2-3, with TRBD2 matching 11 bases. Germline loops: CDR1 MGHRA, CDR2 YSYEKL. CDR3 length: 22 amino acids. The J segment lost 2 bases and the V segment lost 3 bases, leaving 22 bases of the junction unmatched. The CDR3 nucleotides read TGCGCCAGCAGCCAGCTTATATGGGGACTAGCGGCTACACCCAAAAACACAGATACGCAGTATTTT. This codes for CASSQLIWGLAATPKNTDTQYF.

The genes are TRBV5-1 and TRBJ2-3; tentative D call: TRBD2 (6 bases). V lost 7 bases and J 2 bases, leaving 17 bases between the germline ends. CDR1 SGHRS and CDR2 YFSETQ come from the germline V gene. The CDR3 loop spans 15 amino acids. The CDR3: CASGSASVLTDTQYF. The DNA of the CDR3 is TGCGCCAGCGGTTCCGCTAGCGTCCTCACAGATACGCAGTATTTT. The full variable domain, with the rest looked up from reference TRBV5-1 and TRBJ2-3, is KAGVTQTPRYLIKTRGQQVTLSCSPISGHRSVSWYQQTPGQGLQFLFEYFSETQRNKGNFPGRFSGRQFSNSRSEMNVSTLELGDSALYLCASGSASVLTDTQYFGPGTRLTVL.

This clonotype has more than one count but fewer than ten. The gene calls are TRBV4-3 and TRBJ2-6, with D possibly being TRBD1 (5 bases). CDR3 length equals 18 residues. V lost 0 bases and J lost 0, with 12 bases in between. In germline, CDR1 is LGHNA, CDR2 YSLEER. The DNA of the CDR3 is TGCGCCAGCAGCCAAGATAGGGGTCCGCCCTCTGGGGCCAACGTCCTGACTTTC. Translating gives CASSQDRGPPSGANVLTF.